The subject of this entry is one T cell receptor beta chain. The antigen remains undetermined. In germline, CDR1 is MDHEN, CDR2 SYDVKM. Trimming removed 5 bases from V and 8 bases from J; junction bases left unmatched: 10. The length of the CDR3 is 15 residues. The sample comes from a study of cytomegalovirus exposure and HLA in healthy donors. Study outcomes and limitations: TCR beta sequences numbering 16,951 were associated with HLA alleles at 0.05 false discovery rate in a later analysis. Presence/absence analyses supposed approximately even sequencing depth among donors.

The PCR contained 60 Vbeta and 13 Jbeta primers. TCRdb's copy holds only in-frame clones and misses some; the assay was immunoSEQ multiplex PCR. The sample totals about 77,000 clones. The TCR comes from a man aged 45 to 65 in good health and CMV-seropositive. Specimen: PBMCs. The chain carries TRBV28 and TRBJ1-4; 8 positions match TRBD1. Here the CDR3 reads CASSGVGQGWEKLFF. CDR3 DNA sequence: TGTGCCAGCAGTGGGGTCGGACAGGGTTGGGAAAAACTGTTTTTT.